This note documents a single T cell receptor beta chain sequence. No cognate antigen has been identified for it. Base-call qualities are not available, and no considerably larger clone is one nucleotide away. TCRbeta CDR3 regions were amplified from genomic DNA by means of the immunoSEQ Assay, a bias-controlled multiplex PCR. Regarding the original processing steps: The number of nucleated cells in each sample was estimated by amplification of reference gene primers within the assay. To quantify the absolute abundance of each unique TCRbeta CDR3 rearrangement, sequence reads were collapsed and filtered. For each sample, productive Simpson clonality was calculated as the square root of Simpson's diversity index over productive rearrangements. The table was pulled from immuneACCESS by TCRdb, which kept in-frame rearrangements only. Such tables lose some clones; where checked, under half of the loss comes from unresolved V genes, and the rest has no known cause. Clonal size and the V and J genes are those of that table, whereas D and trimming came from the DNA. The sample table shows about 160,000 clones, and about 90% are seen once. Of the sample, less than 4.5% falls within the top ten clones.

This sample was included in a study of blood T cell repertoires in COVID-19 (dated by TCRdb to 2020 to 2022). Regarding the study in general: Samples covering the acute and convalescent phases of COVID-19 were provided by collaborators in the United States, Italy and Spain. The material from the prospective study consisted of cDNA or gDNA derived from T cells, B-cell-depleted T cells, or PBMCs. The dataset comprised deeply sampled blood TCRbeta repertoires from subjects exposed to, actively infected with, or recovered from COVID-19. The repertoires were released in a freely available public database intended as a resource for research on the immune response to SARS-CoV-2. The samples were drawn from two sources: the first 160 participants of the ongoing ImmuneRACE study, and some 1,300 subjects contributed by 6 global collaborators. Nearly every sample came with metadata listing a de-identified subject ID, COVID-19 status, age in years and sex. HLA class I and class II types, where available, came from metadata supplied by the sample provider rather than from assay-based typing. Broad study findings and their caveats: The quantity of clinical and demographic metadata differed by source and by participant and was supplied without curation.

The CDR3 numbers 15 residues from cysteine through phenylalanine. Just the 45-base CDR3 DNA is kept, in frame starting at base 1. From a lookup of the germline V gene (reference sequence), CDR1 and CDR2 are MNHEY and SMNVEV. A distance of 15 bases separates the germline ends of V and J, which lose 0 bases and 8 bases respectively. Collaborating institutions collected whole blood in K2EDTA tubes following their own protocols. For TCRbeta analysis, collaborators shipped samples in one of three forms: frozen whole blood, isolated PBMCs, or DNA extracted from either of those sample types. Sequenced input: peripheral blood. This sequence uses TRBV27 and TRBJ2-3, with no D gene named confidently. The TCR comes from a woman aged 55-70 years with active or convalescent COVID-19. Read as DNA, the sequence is TGTGCCAGCAGTTTATCCCCTAGTTTATCCTCTACGCAGTATTTT. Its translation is CASSLSPSLSSTQYF.